These T cell receptor beta chains were read from a single sample in a study of T cell responses to AZD1222 COVID-19 vaccine. Using immunoSEQ multiplex PCR, the repertoire was profiled, and TCRdb retains in-frame clones only, with some absent. The sample comprises some 170,000 clones, about 92% of which are singletons, and around 0.99% rests with the top ten. Source: peripheral blood, taken 28 days after the second AZD1222 dose. These receptors were collected from an adult who received the AZD1222 COVID-19 vaccine. Each CDR3 is given with its conserved first and last residue.

15 | TRBJ1-6 | TRBV7-6 | CASSSQPGPNSPLHF
14 | TRBJ2-7 | TRBV10-3 | CAMLPGEPAYEQYF
13 | TRBJ1-2 | TRBV2 | CASSDYRVEGYTF
13 | TRBJ2-1 | TRBV9 | CASSVVDYNEQFF
11 | TRBJ2-5 | TRBV3-1/TRBV3-2 | CASSTQETQYF
16 | TRBJ2-7 | TRBV3-1/TRBV3-2 | CASSLRDRGSKPEQYF
14 | TRBJ1-2 | TRBV6-4 | CASRPDRFNYGYTF
12 | TRBJ2-7 | TRBV6-5 | CASKNQGYEQYF
14 | TRBJ1-1 | TRBV11-2 | CASSPNRDATEAFF
13 | TRBJ1-1 | TRBV30 | CAWITGGRTEAFF
15 | TRBJ1-2 | TRBV5-1 | CASSVNRNFDYGYTF
14 | TRBJ1-6 | TRBV25-1 | CASRHRDNLSPLHF
20 | TRBJ2-1 | TRBV3-1/TRBV3-2 | CASSQVSTGGLLSSYNEQFF
14 | TRBJ2-2 | TRBV7-2 | CASSLTDFTGELFF
15 | TRBJ1-3 | TRBV7-9 | CASSPQGAPGNTIYF
12 | TRBJ1-3 | TRBV12-3/TRBV12-4 | CASSLDGNTIYF
14 | TRBJ1-2 | TRBV10-3 | CAISESGGNYGYTF
13 | TRBJ1-1 | TRBV5-1 | CASSLEQFTEAFF
15 | TRBJ1-5 | TRBV3-1/TRBV3-2 | CASSQGTDSNQPQHF
11 | TRBJ1-2 | TRBV19 | CASSIVNGYTF